One and the same sample provided the 8 T cell receptor beta chains below, sequenced in a study of T cell repertoires in cytomegalovirus infection. MiXCR, run by TCRdb on the reads, gives a single entry per CDR3 protein. The data contain about a million distinct CDR3 sequences, roughly 30% of them singletons. For these TCRs, the target antigens are not known. The sample here was cultured CD8+ T cells from PBMCs, taken from culture after CMV antigen stimulation. These receptors all stem from a human donor in good health (CMV status not recorded). Some clones in this sample may be carry-over from other donors' samples.

The J gene is TRBJ2-3, the V gene TRBV10-1; 9 nucleotides line up with TRBD1. The CDR3 is 16 amino acids. The germline V gene has CDR1 WNHNN and CDR2 SYGVQD (reference sequence). With V trimmed by 3 bases and J by 4 bases, 8 bases remained unmatched. In DNA form, the CDR3 reads TGCGCCAGCAGTGACCCGGGACAGGGAAGATCAGATACGCAGTATTTT. Translation gives CASSDPGQGRSDTQYF.

The gene calls are TRBV15 and TRBJ1-2; TRBD1 matches at 8 bases. CDR1 and CDR2 (germline): LNHNV, YYDKDF (reference sequence). The V gene end was trimmed by 1 base and the J gene end by 7 bases; junction bases not matched to a gene: 8. CDR3 size: 15 residues. CDR3 protein: CATSRGAGGAGGYTF. The DNA for the CDR3 is TGTGCCACCAGCAGAGGTGCAGGGGGCGCAGGTGGCTACACCTTC.

The rearrangement links TRBV19 to TRBJ2-3; D assignment may be TRBD1 or TRBD2 (6 bases each). Germline V lookup: CDR1 LNHDA, CDR2 SQIVND (reference sequence). The CDR3 contains 15 residues. Trimming took off 3 bases at V and 6 bases at J, with 16 bases between the two ends. The CDR3 DNA sequence: TGTGCCAGTAGTATGGAGGGGGACCCGGGGGATACGCAGTATTTT. Its protein product is CASSMEGDPGDTQYF.

The V and J genes are TRBV14 and TRBJ2-1; 8 positions agree with TRBD2. This CDR3 has 16 residues. The V gene's germline CDR1 is SGHDN and CDR2 FVKESK. Trimming at V came to 0 bases and at J to 4 bases, leaving 5 bases not matched to a gene. In DNA, the CDR3 is TGTGCCAGCAGCCAAGACGCTAGCGGGCTTTACAATGAGCAGTTCTTC. This gives the protein CASSQDASGLYNEQFF. The whole variable domain, filled in from reference TRBV14 and TRBJ2-1, reads EAGVTQFPSHSVIEKGQTVTLRCDPISGHDNLYWYRRVMGKEIKFLLHFVKESKQDESGMPNNRFLAERTGGTYSTLKVQPAELEDSGVYFCASSQDASGLYNEQFFGPGTRLTVL.

This clonotype was seen many times. The rearrangement uses TRBV7-2 and TRBJ2-3; 7 bases align to TRBD1. V gave up 5 bases and J gave up 0 bases; unmatched junction bases: 5. There are 15 residues in the CDR3. Germline lookup yields CDR1 SGHTA and CDR2 FQGNSA. Here the CDR3 reads CASSPHRGSTDTQYF. The CDR3 DNA is TGTGCCAGCAGCCCCCACAGGGGAAGCACAGATACGCAGTATTTT.

The V call is TRBV25-1, the J call TRBJ1-2; D is uncertain. This CDR3 has 18 residues. Germline CDR1 MGHDK, CDR2 SYGVNS. Trimming removed 6 bases from V and 4 bases from J, with 27 bases in between. In DNA, the CDR3 is TGTGCCAGCAGGACTCGAAGTCTTACAGAGGGTCTTTGCTATGGCTACACCTTC. Protein product: CASRTRSLTEGLCYGYTF.

This clonotype has a handful of counts. V is TRBV2 and J is TRBJ2-1; 7 bases line up with TRBD2. CDR1 and CDR2 from the germline V gene are SNHLY and FYNNEI. There are 14 residues in the CDR3. V shed 6 bases and J 6 bases; nucleotides not matched to a gene: 8. This chain's CDR3 is CASSGLVSRNEQFF. CDR3 bases: TGTGCCAGCAGCGGACTAGTTAGTCGCAATGAGCAGTTCTTC.

The genes are TRBV7-9 and TRBJ1-5; the match to TRBD1 covers 7 bases. Unmatched junction bases numbered 7, after V lost 5 bases and J lost 3 bases. Germline CDR1 SEHNR, CDR2 FQNEAQ (reference sequence). The CDR3 length is 15 residues. The CDR3, as DNA: TGTGCCAGCAGCCCCCCCGGGACAGACAATCAGCCCCAGCATTTT. It specifies CASSPPGTDNQPQHF.